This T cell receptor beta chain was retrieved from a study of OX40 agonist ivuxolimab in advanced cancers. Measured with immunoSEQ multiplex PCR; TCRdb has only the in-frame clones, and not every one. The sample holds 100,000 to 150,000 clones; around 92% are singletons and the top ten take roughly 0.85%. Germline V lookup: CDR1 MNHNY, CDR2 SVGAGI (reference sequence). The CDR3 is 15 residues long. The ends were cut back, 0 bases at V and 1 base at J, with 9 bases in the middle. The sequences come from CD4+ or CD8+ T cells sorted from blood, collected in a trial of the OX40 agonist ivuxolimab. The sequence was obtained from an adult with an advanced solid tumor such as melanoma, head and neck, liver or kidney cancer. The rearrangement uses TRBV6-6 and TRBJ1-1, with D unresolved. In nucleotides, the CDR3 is TGTGCCAGCAGTTACTCGGACGTCCCGAACACTGAAGCTTTCTTT. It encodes CASSYSDVPNTEAFF.